The 9 T cell receptor beta chains listed next were all sequenced from one sample in a study of immune evolution from preneoplasia to lung adenocarcinoma. Libraries were prepared by immunoSEQ multiplex PCR; TCRdb keeps only in-frame clonotypes and omits some of them. The sample includes roughly 5,500 clones, approximately 80% seen only once; the top ten take under 7%. The sequencing sample was made of FFPE adjacent normal lung tissue. These receptors all come from a donor aged 70 or over with lung adenocarcinoma.

J is TRBJ2-7 and V is TRBV6-1, with 9 nucleotides matching TRBD1. J lost 3 bases, V lost 4 bases, and 7 bases had no gene match. The CDR3 runs 15 residues. CDR1 and CDR2 from the germline V gene are MNHNS and SASEGT. The CDR3 sequence is CASSGGTGNSYEQYF. The CDR3 nucleotides read TGTGCCAGCAGTGGGGGGACAGGGAATAGCTACGAGCAGTACTTC.

V gene TRBV5-6 combines with J gene TRBJ2-5; D perhaps matches TRBD2 (6 bases). V lost 3 bases to trimming and J lost 5 bases, with 14 bases between them. The CDR3 spans 14 residues. CDR1 and CDR2 (germline): SGHDT, YYEEEE. CDR3 bases: TGTGCCAGCAGCTCGGACTACTCCGGGGAGACCCAGTACTTC. Translated, it gives CASSSDYSGETQYF.

This chain links TRBV30 with TRBJ1-2; 7 nucleotides line up with TRBD1. The germline gives CDR1 GTSNPN, CDR2 SVGIG (reference sequence). The V segment lost 3 bases and the J segment 4 bases; nucleotides outside the gene matches: 5. The CDR3 is 13 amino acids. Written as DNA, the CDR3 is TGTGCCTGGAGAAGGGGGCGAGGCTATGGCTACACCTTC. This codes for CAWRRGRGYGYTF.

J is TRBJ2-5 and V is TRBV7-6; D may match TRBD1 or TRBD2 (5 bases each). The CDR3 runs to 18 residues. Trimming took off 0 bases at V and 1 base at J, with 18 bases between the two ends. Germline lookup yields CDR1 SGHVS and CDR2 FNYEAQ. CDR3 nucleotides: TGTGCCAGCAGCTTAGCACGGGCTAGCTGGGACGCCCAAGAGACCCAGTACTTC. Translating it yields CASSLARASWDAQETQYF.

V gene TRBV7-3 combines with J gene TRBJ1-4, with 7 bases fitting TRBD1. Germline lookup yields CDR1 SGHTA and CDR2 FQGTGA. The CDR3 has 16 amino acids. V was pared by 5 bases and J by 6 bases, with 12 bases of the junction left unmatched. In DNA, the CDR3 is TGTGCCAGCAGCCGTAAAGACAGGGTGAAGGATGAAAAACTGTTTTTT. Its protein is CASSRKDRVKDEKLFF.

This clone was picked up one time. The gene calls are TRBV18 and TRBJ1-1; no firm D call. Trimming stripped 3 bases from V and 0 bases from J, with 17 bases between. CDR3 length: 17 residues. Germline V lookup: CDR1 KGHSH, CDR2 LQKENI. CDR3 in DNA: TGTGCCAGCTCACCTCTCCAACTAGTCGGAGTGAACACTGAAGCTTTCTTT. Its protein product is CASSPLQLVGVNTEAFF. The whole variable domain, remainder taken from reference TRBV18 and TRBJ1-1, is NAGVMQNPRHLVRRRGQEARLRCSPMKGHSHVYWYRQLPEEGLKFMVYLQKENIIDESGMPKERFSAEFPKEGPSILRIQQVVRGDSAAYFCASSPLQLVGVNTEAFFGQGTRLTVV.

The genes are TRBV9 and TRBJ2-7; 8 bases agree with TRBD2. The germline gives CDR1 SGDLS, CDR2 YYNGEE. This CDR3 spans 15 amino acids. The trim removed 0 bases at V and 1 base at J, leaving 3 bases unmatched. The CDR3 is CASSVGIAGSYEQYF. The CDR3 nucleotides are TGTGCCAGCAGCGTAGGGATAGCGGGATCCTACGAGCAGTACTTC.

The chain combines TRBV19 with TRBJ2-7, with D possibly being TRBD2 (6 bases). The CDR3 sequence is 13 residues long. Trimming removed 10 bases at V and 6 bases at J, with 19 bases between. CDR1 LNHDA and CDR2 SQIVND come from the germline V gene (reference sequence). The CDR3 DNA follows: TGTGCCACCCTCCCCGCGGGGTCTTGCGAGCAGTACTTC. This sequence encodes CATLPAGSCEQYF.

This clone has more than one count but fewer than ten. The chain is built from TRBV28 and TRBJ2-1, with 11 bases that match TRBD2. Germline lookup yields CDR1 MDHEN and CDR2 SYDVKM. The CDR3 spans 16 residues. V dropped 5 bases and J dropped 5; count of bases not matched to a gene: 8. The CDR3 region is CASSARRGLADNEQFF. CDR3 nucleotide sequence: TGTGCCAGCAGTGCTCGGCGGGGACTAGCGGACAATGAGCAGTTCTTC.